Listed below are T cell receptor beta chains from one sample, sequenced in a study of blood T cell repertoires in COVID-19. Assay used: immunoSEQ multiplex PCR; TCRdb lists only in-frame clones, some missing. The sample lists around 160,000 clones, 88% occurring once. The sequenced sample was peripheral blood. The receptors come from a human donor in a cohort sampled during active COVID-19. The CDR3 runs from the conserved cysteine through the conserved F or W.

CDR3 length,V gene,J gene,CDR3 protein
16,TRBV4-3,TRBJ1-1,CASSQYSSVSRTEAFF
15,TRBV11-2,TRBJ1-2,CASSLEGALGIGYTF
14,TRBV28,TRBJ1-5,CASSPRKTNQPQHF
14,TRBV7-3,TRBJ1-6,CASNLTPQGEPLHF
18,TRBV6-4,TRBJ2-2,CASSDSTSGGSRTGELFF
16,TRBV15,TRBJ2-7,CATSPFPTGSSYEQYF
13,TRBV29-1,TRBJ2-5,CSVAGVGQETQYF
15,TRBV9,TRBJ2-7,CASSPDASVPNEQYF
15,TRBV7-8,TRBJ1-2,CASSLATGIGEGYTF
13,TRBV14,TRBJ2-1,CASSQETLSEQFF
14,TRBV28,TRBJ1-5,CASSLGGGNQPQHF
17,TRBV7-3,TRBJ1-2,CASSLSGNRGMDYGYTF
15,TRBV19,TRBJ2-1,CASSPGQGTYNEQFF
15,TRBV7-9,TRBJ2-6,CASSITESGANVLTF
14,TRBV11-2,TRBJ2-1,CASSLTGAYNEQFF
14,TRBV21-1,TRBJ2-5,CASSKAGQEETQYF
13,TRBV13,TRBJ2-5,CASSLGLRETQYF
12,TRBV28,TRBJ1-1,CAITGGLTEAFF
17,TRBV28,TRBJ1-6,CASSIYSSPGSRSPLHF
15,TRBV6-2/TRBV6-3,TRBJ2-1,CASSPQGSTYNEQFF
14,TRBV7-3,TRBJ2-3,CASSLGSSPDTQYF
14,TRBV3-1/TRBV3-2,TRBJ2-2,CASSQERDSGELFF
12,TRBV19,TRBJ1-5,CASTQGNQPQHF
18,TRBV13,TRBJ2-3,CASSSDRGRQLFTDTQYF